The entry below gives a single T cell receptor (beta chain) sequence along with its context. The CDR3 covers 15 residues. V was cut by 4 bases and J by 0 bases, with 13 bases left in between. Germline CDR1 reads SGDLS; CDR2 reads YYNGEE. This sample was included in a study of blood T cell repertoires in COVID-19. Across the study: Acute-phase and convalescent COVID-19 samples originated in the United States, Italy and Spain.

Cohorts were determined from participant-reported clinical history. In the original analysis: Counts of nucleated cells, estimated from reference gene primer amplification, were obtained. Sequencing was performed with immunoSEQ multiplex PCR; in TCRdb, only in-frame clones are kept and a portion is missing. V, J and clone size were drawn from that table, and D and trimming were deduced from the DNA. This sample has a few hundred thousand clones, with 81% found just once. The V gene is TRBV9, the J gene TRBJ1-1, with D uncertain. The clonotype originates from a man aged 35-49 years who had recovered from COVID-19. Sequenced sample: PBMCs or T cells enriched from blood (not recorded which). The CDR3 nucleotides read TGTGCCAGCAGCCCCGACCCGAGGGTGAACACTGAAGCTTTCTTT. Translation gives CASSPDPRVNTEAFF.